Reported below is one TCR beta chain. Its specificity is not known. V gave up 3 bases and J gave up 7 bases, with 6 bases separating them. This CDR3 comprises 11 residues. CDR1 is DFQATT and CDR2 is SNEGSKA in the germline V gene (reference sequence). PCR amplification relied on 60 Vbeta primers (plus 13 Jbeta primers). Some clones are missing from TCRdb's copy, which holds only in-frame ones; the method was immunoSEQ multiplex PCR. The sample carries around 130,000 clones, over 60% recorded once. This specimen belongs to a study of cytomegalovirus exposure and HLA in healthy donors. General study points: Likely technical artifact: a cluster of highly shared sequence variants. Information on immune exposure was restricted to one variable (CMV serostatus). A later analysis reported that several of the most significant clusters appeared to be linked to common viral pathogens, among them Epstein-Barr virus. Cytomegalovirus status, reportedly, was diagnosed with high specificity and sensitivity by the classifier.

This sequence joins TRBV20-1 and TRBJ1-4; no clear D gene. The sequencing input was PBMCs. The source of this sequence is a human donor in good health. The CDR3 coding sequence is TGCAGTGCTAGCTGGCCTGAAAAACTGTTTTTT. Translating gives CSASWPEKLFF.